The 8 T cell receptor beta chains in this list originate from one sample, sequenced in a study of blood T cell repertoires in COVID-19. Assay used: immunoSEQ multiplex PCR; TCRdb lists only in-frame clones, some missing. The sample shows around 270,000 clones, 86% of them seen only once. Material: peripheral blood. Receptors originate from a middle-aged man who had recovered from COVID-19.

The rearrangement links TRBV3-1 (or the pseudogene TRBV3-2) to TRBJ2-1; D perhaps matches TRBD2 (6 bases). Germline V gene lookup returns CDR1 LGHDT and CDR2 YNNKEL (reference sequence). The V end lost 2 bases, the J end lost 10 bases, and 15 bases lay between the germline ends. The CDR3 has 14 residues. The chain's CDR3 is CASSQPGLSVEQFF. The CDR3 nucleotides are TGTGCCAGCAGCCAACCGGGACTCTCAGTAGAGCAGTTCTTC.

The chain joins TRBV27 to TRBJ1-6, with D possibly being TRBD1 (6 bases). CDR1 is MNHEY, CDR2 SMNVEV, per germline (reference sequence). Deletions cut 6 bases from V and 6 bases from J, with 18 bases between. The length of the CDR3 is 16 residues. CDR3 nucleotides: TGTGCCAGCAGAGCGACTGACAGGCGCAGTAATTCACCCCTCCACTTT. As protein: CASRATDRRSNSPLHF.

This rearrangement joins TRBV29-1 to TRBJ1-2; tentative D call: TRBD1 (6 bases). V lost 8 bases and J lost 5, with 18 bases in between. The CDR3 loop spans 13 amino acids. CDR1 is SQVTM and CDR2 is ANQGSEA in the germline V gene. CDR3 in amino acids: CSTAQGQLYGYTF. CDR3 sequence (DNA): TGCAGCACCGCACAGGGCCAGCTTTATGGCTACACCTTC.

This rearrangement joins TRBV19 to TRBJ1-4, with D perhaps TRBD1 (5 bases). Germline CDR1 reads LNHDA; CDR2 reads SQIVND (reference sequence). This CDR3 has 15 amino acids. Trimming stripped 3 bases from V and 5 bases from J, with 13 bases between. The CDR3 nucleotides are TGTGCCAGTAGTATCCGACAGTTAAAGAATGAAAAACTGTTTTTT. Its translation: CASSIRQLKNEKLFF.

This sequence joins TRBV5-6 and TRBJ2-1, with D possibly being TRBD1 (7 bases). Germline loops: CDR1 SGHDT, CDR2 YYEEEE. The CDR3 length is 16 residues. The V end was cut by 4 bases, the J end by 3 bases, with 17 bases between. The CDR3 here is CASSQLQGGVYNEQFF. Written as DNA, the CDR3 is TGTGCCAGCAGCCAACTTCAGGGGGGCGTCTACAATGAGCAGTTCTTC.

The V gene is TRBV12-3 or TRBV12-4, the J gene TRBJ1-2; maybe TRBD1 (6 bases). This CDR3 spans 13 amino acids. Trimming took 2 bases from V and 8 from J, leaving 12 bases between them. The CDR3 here is CASSLWGQEGYTF. CDR3 DNA sequence: TGTGCCAGCAGTTTATGGGGGCAGGAAGGCTACACCTTC.

This chain uses TRBV3-1 (or the pseudogene TRBV3-2) with TRBJ2-3; TRBD2 aligns across 15 bases. Germline CDR1 is LGHDT and CDR2 is YNNKEL (reference sequence). The CDR3 runs to 19 residues. The V and J ends lost 4 bases and 3 bases, in that order; junction bases with no gene match: 11. DNA of the CDR3: TGTGCCAGCAGCCTTAGGTCCGGACTAGCGGGGGGGCGTACAGATACGCAGTATTTT. It translates to CASSLRSGLAGGRTDTQYF.

The chain employs TRBV7-2 and TRBJ2-3; 7 nucleotides line up with TRBD2. Germline CDR1 is SGHTA and CDR2 is FQGNSA. Losses at the gene ends were 1 base for V and 1 base for J; bases not matched to a gene: 5. CDR3 size: 16 residues. The CDR3 loop is CASSLVGTSGTDTQYF. CDR3 sequence (DNA): TGTGCCAGCAGCTTAGTGGGAACTAGCGGCACAGATACGCAGTATTTT.